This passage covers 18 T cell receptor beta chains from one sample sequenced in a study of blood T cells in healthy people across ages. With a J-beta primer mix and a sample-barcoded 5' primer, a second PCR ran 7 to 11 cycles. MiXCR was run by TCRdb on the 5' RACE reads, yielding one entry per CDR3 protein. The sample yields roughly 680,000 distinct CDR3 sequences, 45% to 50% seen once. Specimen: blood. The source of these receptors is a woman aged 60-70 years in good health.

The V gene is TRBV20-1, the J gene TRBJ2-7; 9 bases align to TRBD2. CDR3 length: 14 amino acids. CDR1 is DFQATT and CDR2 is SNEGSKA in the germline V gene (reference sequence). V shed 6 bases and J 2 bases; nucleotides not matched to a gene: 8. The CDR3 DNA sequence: TGCAGTGCCAACAAGCGGGAGGACACCTACGAGCAGTACTTC. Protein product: CSANKREDTYEQYF.

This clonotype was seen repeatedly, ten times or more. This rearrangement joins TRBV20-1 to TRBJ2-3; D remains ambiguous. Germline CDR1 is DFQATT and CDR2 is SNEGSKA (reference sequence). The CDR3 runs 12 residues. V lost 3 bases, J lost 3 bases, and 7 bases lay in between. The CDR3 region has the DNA TGCAGTGCTAGTATGGTAACAGATACGCAGTATTTT. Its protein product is CSASMVTDTQYF.

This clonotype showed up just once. The CDR3 DNA follows: TGTGCCAGCAGCTTCCTTCCGGGGAGGACTCTGAACACCGGGGAGCTGTTTTTT. It is translated as CASSFLPGRTLNTGELFF. The chain is built from TRBV7-3 and TRBJ2-2, with D possibly TRBD2 on 6 matching bases. Germline assignment: CDR1 SGHTA and CDR2 FQGTGA. The CDR3 extends over 18 amino acids. Deletions cut 3 bases from V and 1 base from J, with 18 bases between.

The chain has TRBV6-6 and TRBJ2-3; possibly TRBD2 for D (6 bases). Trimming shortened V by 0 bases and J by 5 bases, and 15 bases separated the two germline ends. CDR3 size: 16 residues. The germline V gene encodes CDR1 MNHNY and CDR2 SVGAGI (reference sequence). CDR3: CASSYSRGAGEDTQYF. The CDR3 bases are TGTGCCAGCAGTTACTCCCGCGGGGCGGGTGAAGATACGCAGTATTTT.

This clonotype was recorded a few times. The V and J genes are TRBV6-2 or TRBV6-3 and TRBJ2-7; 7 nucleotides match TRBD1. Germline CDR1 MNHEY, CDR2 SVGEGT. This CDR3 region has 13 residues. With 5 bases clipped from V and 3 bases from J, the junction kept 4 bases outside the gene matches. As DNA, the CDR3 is TGTGCCAGCAGTACCTGGGACAGCTACGAGCAGTACTTC. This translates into CASSTWDSYEQYF.

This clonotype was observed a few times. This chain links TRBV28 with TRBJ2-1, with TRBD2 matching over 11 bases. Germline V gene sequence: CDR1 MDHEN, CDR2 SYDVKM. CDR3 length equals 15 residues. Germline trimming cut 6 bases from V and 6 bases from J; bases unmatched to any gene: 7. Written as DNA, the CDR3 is TGTGCCAGCAGCTTGCCGGGACTAGCGGCCAATGAGCAGTTCTTC. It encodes CASSLPGLAANEQFF. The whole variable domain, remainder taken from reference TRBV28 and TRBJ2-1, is DVKVTQSSRYLVKRTGEKVFLECVQDMDHENMFWYRQDPGLGLRLIYFSYDVKMKEKGDIPEGYSVSREKKERFSLILESASTNQTSMYLCASSLPGLAANEQFFGPGTRLTVL.

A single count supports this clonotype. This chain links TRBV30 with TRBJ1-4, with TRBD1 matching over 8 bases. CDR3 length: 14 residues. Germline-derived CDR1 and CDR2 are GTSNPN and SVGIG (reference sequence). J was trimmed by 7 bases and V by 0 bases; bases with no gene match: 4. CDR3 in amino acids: CAWSVGRGLEKLFF. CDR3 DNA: TGTGCCTGGAGTGTGGGCAGGGGGCTTGAAAAACTGTTTTTT.

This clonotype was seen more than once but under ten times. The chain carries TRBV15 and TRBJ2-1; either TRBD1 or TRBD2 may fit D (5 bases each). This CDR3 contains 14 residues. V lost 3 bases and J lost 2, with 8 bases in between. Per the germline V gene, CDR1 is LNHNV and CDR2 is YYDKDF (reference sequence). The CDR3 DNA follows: TGTGCCACCAGCAGCCGGGACCCCTACAATGAGCAGTTCTTC. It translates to CATSSRDPYNEQFF.

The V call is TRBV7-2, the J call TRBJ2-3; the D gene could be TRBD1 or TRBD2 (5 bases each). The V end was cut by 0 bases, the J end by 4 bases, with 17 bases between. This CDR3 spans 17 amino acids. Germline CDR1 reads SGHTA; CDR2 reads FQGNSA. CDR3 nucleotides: TGTGCCAGCAGCTTAGCGCTTGGGGGACCCCAGGCAGATACGCAGTATTTT. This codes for CASSLALGGPQADTQYF.

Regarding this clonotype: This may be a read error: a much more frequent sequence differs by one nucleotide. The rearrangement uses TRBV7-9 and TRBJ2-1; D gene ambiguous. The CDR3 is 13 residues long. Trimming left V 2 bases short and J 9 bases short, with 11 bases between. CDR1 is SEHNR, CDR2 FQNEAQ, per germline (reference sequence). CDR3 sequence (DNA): TGTGCCAGCAGCTTACCGCCTGGTGCTGAGCAGTTCTTC. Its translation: CASSLPPGAEQFF.

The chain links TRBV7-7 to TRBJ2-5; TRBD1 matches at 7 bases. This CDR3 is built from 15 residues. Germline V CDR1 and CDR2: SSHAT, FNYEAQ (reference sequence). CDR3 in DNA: TGTGCTGGCAGCACAGGGGCGGGTGTCCAAGAGACCCAGTACTTC. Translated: CAGSTGAGVQETQYF.

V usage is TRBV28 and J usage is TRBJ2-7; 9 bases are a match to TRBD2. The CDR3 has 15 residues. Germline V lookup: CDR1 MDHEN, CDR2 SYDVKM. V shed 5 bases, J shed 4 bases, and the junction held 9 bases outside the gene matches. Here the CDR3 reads CASSPSGGRAYEQYF. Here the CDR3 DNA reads TGTGCCAGCAGTCCTTCGGGCGGGAGGGCGTACGAGCAGTACTTC.

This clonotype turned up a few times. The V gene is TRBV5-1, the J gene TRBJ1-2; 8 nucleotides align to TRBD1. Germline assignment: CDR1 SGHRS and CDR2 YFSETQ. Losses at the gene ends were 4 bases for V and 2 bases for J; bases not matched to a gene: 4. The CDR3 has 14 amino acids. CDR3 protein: CASSLTGENYGYTF. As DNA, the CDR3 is TGCGCCAGCAGCCTGACAGGGGAAAACTATGGCTACACCTTC.

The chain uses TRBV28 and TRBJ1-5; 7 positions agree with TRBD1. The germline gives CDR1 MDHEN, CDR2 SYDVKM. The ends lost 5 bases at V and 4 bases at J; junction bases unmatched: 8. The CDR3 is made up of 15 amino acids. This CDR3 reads CASSQVTGRNQPQHF. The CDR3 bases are TGTGCCAGCAGTCAGGTGACAGGGCGGAATCAGCCCCAGCATTTT.

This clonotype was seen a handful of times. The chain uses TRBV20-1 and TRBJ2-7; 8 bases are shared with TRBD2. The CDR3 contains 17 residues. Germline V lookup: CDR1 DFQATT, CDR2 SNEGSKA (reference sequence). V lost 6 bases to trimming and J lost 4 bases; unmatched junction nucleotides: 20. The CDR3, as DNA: TGCAGTGCCACGCTTCGATGGGAGACTAGCGCAAGATACGAGCAGTACTTC. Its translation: CSATLRWETSARYEQYF.

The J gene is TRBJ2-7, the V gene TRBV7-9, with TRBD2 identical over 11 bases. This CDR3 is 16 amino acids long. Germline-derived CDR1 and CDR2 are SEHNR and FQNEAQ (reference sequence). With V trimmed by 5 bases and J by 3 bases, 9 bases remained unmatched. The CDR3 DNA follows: TGTGCCAGCAGCCCACCGGGACTAGCGGAACTCTACGAGCAGTACTTC. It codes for CASSPPGLAELYEQYF.

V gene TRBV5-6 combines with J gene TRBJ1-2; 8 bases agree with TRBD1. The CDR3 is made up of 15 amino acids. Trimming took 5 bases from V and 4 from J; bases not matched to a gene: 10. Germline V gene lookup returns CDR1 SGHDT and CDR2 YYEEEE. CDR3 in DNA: TGTGCCAGCAGTTCAAGGGGACAGGCGGTCTATGGCTACACCTTC. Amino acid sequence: CASSSRGQAVYGYTF. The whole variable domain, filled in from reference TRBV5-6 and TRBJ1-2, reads DAGVTQSPTHLIKTRGQQVTLRCSPKSGHDTVSWYQQALGQGPQFIFQYYEEEERQRGNFPDRFSGHQFPNYSSELNVNALLLGDSALYLCASSSRGQAVYGYTFGSGTRLTVV.

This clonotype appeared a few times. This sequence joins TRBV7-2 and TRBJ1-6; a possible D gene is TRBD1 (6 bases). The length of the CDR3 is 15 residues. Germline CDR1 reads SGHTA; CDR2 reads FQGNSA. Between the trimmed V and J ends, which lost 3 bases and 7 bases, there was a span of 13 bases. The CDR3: CASSFRQGINSPLHF. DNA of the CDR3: TGTGCCAGCAGCTTCAGGCAGGGGATAAATTCACCCCTCCACTTT.